A single sample is the source of the 30 T cell receptor beta chains below, sequenced in a study of Ad26.COV2.S vaccination and SARS-CoV-2 variants. Noted treatment: around 19 received Ad26.COV2.S at low or high dose, single or two shots; about 5 received placebo; per-sample allocation not given. The samples were gathered on day 63 after the first injection of vaccine or placebo. Using immunoSEQ multiplex PCR, the repertoire was profiled, and TCRdb retains in-frame clones only, with some absent. The sample lists about 350,000 clones, 70% to 90% occurring once. The sample was peripheral blood, taken in a trial of Ad26.COV2.S vaccine versus placebo. The receptor set was obtained from a person aged 18-60 years who received the Ad26.COV2.S COVID-19 vaccine or a placebo.

The gene calls are TRBV5-8 and TRBJ1-2; 7 bases are a match to TRBD1. The CDR3 runs to 15 residues. Germline trimming cut 1 base from V and 4 bases from J; bases unmatched to any gene: 7. Per the germline V gene, CDR1 is SGHTS and CDR2 is YDEGEE. The CDR3 DNA is TGTGCCAGCAGCTTGTTGCCCGGGACAGTCTATGGCTACACCTTC. Protein: CASSLLPGTVYGYTF.

To note about this clone: Other DNA sequences in this specimen translate into the identical CDR3. This rearrangement joins TRBV27 to TRBJ2-3, with D unclear. Between the trimmed V and J ends, which lost 2 bases and 0 bases, there was a span of 6 bases. In germline, CDR1 is MNHEY, CDR2 SMNVEV (reference sequence). The CDR3 has 14 amino acids. In nucleotides, the CDR3 is TGTGCCAGCAGTTTAGGGGTTAGCACAGATACGCAGTATTTT. This codes for CASSLGVSTDTQYF.

The chain joins TRBV7-9 to TRBJ2-3; 15 nucleotides align to TRBD2. The CDR3 loop spans 16 amino acids. Germline CDR1 and CDR2: SEHNR and FQNEAQ (reference sequence). The ends lost 4 bases at V and 5 bases at J; junction bases unmatched: 4. The CDR3 reads CASSWRGLAGGDTQYF. DNA for the CDR3: TGTGCCAGCAGCTGGCGGGGACTAGCGGGGGGAGATACGCAGTATTTT.

The CDR3 DNA reads TGTGCCAGCAGCGTATCGCTGGCTCCTAGCGGGGAGCTGTTTTTT. Protein: CASSVSLAPSGELFF. The chain links TRBV9 to TRBJ2-2; D is uncertain. The ends were cut back, 1 base at V and 7 bases at J, with 14 bases in the middle. The CDR3 consists of 15 residues. CDR1 and CDR2 from the germline V gene are SGDLS and YYNGEE.

This clone is a singleton in its sample. The CDR3 loop is CASSLVVAPVQETQYF. For the CDR3, the DNA is TGTGCCAGCAGCTTAGTGGTTGCGCCAGTCCAAGAGACCCAGTACTTC. This rearrangement joins TRBV7-2 to TRBJ2-5, with no clear D. CDR1 and CDR2 (germline): SGHTA, FQGNSA. This CDR3 is built from 16 residues. V was cut by 1 base and J by 1 base, with 13 bases left in between.

This clone has more than one count but fewer than ten. The chain carries TRBV2 and TRBJ2-7, with 11 bases identical to TRBD2. With 6 bases clipped from V and 1 base from J, the junction kept 2 bases outside the gene matches. The CDR3 is made up of 14 amino acids. Germline loops: CDR1 SNHLY, CDR2 FYNNEI. The CDR3 here is CASSVAGGSYEQYF. In DNA, the CDR3 is TGTGCCAGCAGCGTAGCGGGAGGGTCCTACGAGCAGTACTTC. Variable domain in full (rest from reference TRBV2 and TRBJ2-7): EPEVTQTPSHQVTQMGQEVILRCVPISNHLYFYWYRQILGQKVEFLVSFYNNEISEKSEIFDDQFSVERPDGSNFTLKIRSTKLEDSAMYFCASSVAGGSYEQYFGPGTRLTVT.

The gene calls are TRBV7-2 and TRBJ1-2, with unresolved D. Per the germline V gene, CDR1 is SGHTA and CDR2 is FQGNSA. The CDR3 sequence is 14 residues long. V was pared by 2 bases and J by 7 bases, with 14 bases between. CDR3 nucleotide sequence: TGTGCCAGCAGCTTAAAGTCCGGCTTGTCTGGCTACACCTTC. It yields the protein CASSLKSGLSGYTF.

V usage is TRBV9 and J usage is TRBJ1-1; D is unclear. This CDR3 is 13 amino acids long. With 1 base removed from V and 0 bases from J, the gap between germline ends came to 4 bases. The germline gives CDR1 SGDLS, CDR2 YYNGEE. The CDR3 here is CASSVIMNTEAFF. The CDR3 nucleotides read TGTGCCAGCAGCGTAATAATGAACACTGAAGCTTTCTTT. The full variable domain, completed using reference TRBV9 and TRBJ1-1, is DSGVTQTPKHLITATGQRVTLRCSPRSGDLSVYWYQQSLDQGLQFLIQYYNGEERAKGNILERFSAQQFPDLHSELNLSSLELGDSALYFCASSVIMNTEAFFGQGTRLTVV.

The chain combines TRBV4-3 with TRBJ2-3, with TRBD2 identical over 7 bases. This CDR3 spans 15 amino acids. J lost 1 base, V lost 2 bases, and 3 bases had no gene match. Germline lookup yields CDR1 LGHNA and CDR2 YSLEER. This chain's CDR3 is CASSQYAGGTDTQYF. CDR3 in DNA: TGCGCCAGCAGCCAATATGCGGGGGGCACAGATACGCAGTATTTT.

The chain has TRBV10-3 and TRBJ2-7; 14 bases align to TRBD2. In germline, CDR1 is ENHRY, CDR2 SYGVKD. The V and J ends lost 3 bases and 6 bases, in that order; junction bases with no gene match: 7. The CDR3 is made up of 16 amino acids. Here the CDR3 DNA reads TGTGCCATCAGTGACTCAGGACTAGCGGGAGGCCCCGAGCAGTACTTC. Translation: CAISDSGLAGGPEQYF.

The CDR3 coding sequence is TGTGCCAGCAGTGATACAGGGAATCAGCCCCAGCATTTT. It is translated as CASSDTGNQPQHF. This chain connects TRBV9 to TRBJ1-5; TRBD1 might be the D (6 bases). V lost 5 bases and J 4 bases, leaving 10 bases between the germline ends. This CDR3 contains 13 residues. Germline assignment: CDR1 SGDLS and CDR2 YYNGEE.

This clone appeared many times. This sequence joins TRBV18 and TRBJ2-1; no clear D gene. The CDR3 loop spans 13 amino acids. The V end was cut by 3 bases, the J end by 10 bases, with 13 bases between. Germline V lookup: CDR1 KGHSH, CDR2 LQKENI. CDR3 nucleotides: TGTGCCAGCTCACCTCGAAGTCGTCCCGAGCAGTTCTTC. Amino acid sequence: CASSPRSRPEQFF.

V usage is TRBV12-3 or TRBV12-4 and J usage is TRBJ2-7, with 10 nucleotides matching TRBD2. The CDR3 covers 13 residues. Trimming cost V 6 bases and J 7 bases; bases outside gene matches: 6. Here the CDR3 reads CASSPLAGDEQYF. The CDR3 DNA is TGTGCCAGCAGCCCTCTAGCGGGGGATGAGCAGTACTTC.

This chain connects TRBV10-3 to TRBJ2-7, with TRBD2 matching over 12 bases. V lost 10 bases, J lost 1 base, and 8 bases stayed unmatched. The CDR3 is 15 residues long. Germline V CDR1 and CDR2: ENHRY, SYGVKD. The CDR3 DNA sequence: TGTGCCACCTTTGGGACTAGCGGGTATTCCTACGAGCAGTACTTC. Amino acids: CATFGTSGYSYEQYF.

The gene calls are TRBV24-1 and TRBJ2-7, with 10 positions matching TRBD1. The CDR3 is 17 residues long. Germline V gene lookup returns CDR1 KGHDR and CDR2 SFDVKD. Trimming removed 0 bases from V and 7 bases from J; junction bases left unmatched: 11. DNA for the CDR3: TGTGCCACCAGTGATTTGATTGGGGACAGGGGTCTTGGGGAGCAGTACTTC. Its protein is CATSDLIGDRGLGEQYF.

This rearrangement joins TRBV5-1 to TRBJ1-2; possible D gene TRBD1, 5 bases. CDR3 size: 15 residues. The germline gives CDR1 SGHRS, CDR2 YFSETQ. The V and J ends lost 4 bases and 6 bases respectively, with 19 bases between them. Written as DNA, the CDR3 is TGCGCCAGCAGCATCGGCCGGGACCTTATGCATGGCTACACCTTC. Amino acid sequence: CASSIGRDLMHGYTF.

The gene calls are TRBV15 and TRBJ2-7; 9 bases map to TRBD2. The V and J ends lost 0 bases and 10 bases, in that order; junction bases with no gene match: 13. The CDR3 is 16 amino acids. Germline CDR1 LNHNV, CDR2 YYDKDF (reference sequence). This CDR3 is CATSRDHGVAGAQQYF. The DNA for the CDR3 is TGTGCCACCAGCAGAGATCACGGGGTAGCGGGAGCGCAACAGTACTTC.

The gene calls are TRBV5-1 and TRBJ1-2, with D tentatively TRBD1 (5 bases). The germline CDR1 and CDR2 sequences are SGHRS and YFSETQ. The CDR3 sequence is 13 residues long. Trimming cost V 4 bases and J 0 bases, with 7 bases left between them. CDR3 nucleotides: TGCGCCAGCAGCAAGGACACTAACTATGGCTACACCTTC. Amino acids: CASSKDTNYGYTF.

V usage is TRBV28 and J usage is TRBJ2-1; D might be TRBD2 (6 bases). This CDR3 is 12 amino acids long. V was pared by 2 bases and J by 9 bases, with 8 bases between. Germline CDR1 is MDHEN and CDR2 is SYDVKM. The CDR3 here is CASSLRRGEQFF. In nucleotides, the CDR3 is TGTGCCAGCAGTTTAAGGCGGGGTGAGCAGTTCTTC.

Of note for this clone: This specimen includes other DNA sequences encoding the same CDR3. The V call is TRBV12-3 or TRBV12-4, the J call TRBJ1-5, with a tentative D call TRBD1 (5 bases). The V end lost 2 bases, the J end lost 5 bases, and 7 bases lay between the germline ends. The CDR3 loop spans 13 amino acids. The CDR3 sequence: CASSLTGDQPQHF. In DNA form, the CDR3 reads TGTGCCAGCAGTTTAACAGGCGATCAGCCCCAGCATTTT.

The count of this clone is one. The chain combines TRBV27 with TRBJ2-2; D gene uncertain. This CDR3 has 13 amino acids. The germline V gene has CDR1 MNHEY and CDR2 SMNVEV (reference sequence). V lost 0 bases, J lost 1 base, and 0 bases lay in between. CDR3 region: CASSLSNTGELFF. In DNA form, the CDR3 reads TGTGCCAGCAGTTTATCGAACACCGGGGAGCTGTTTTTT.

The rearrangement joins TRBV4-3 to TRBJ2-3; TRBD2 might be the D (6 bases). The CDR3 runs to 14 residues. Germline V gene lookup returns CDR1 LGHNA and CDR2 YSLEER. Trimming left V 4 bases short and J 4 bases short, with 12 bases between. This CDR3 is CASSRGTRADTQYF. In DNA, the CDR3 is TGCGCCAGCAGCCGCGGGACCCGGGCAGATACGCAGTATTTT.

This chain joins TRBV19 and TRBJ1-1, with D hard to call. V dropped 3 bases and J dropped 3 bases, with 20 bases sitting between them. Germline loops: CDR1 LNHDA, CDR2 SQIVND (reference sequence). The CDR3 totals 17 residues. The CDR3 is CASSIHESVRVYTEAFF. As DNA, the CDR3 is TGTGCCAGTAGTATTCATGAATCGGTCAGAGTTTACACTGAAGCTTTCTTT.

The V call is TRBV11-2, the J call TRBJ2-5, with 7 bases aligning to TRBD2. V was pared by 1 base and J by 5 bases, with 4 bases of the junction left unmatched. Germline V gives CDR1 SGHAT, CDR2 FQNNGV. The CDR3 runs to 14 residues. CDR3: CASSLGGGKETQYF. CDR3 nucleotides: TGTGCCAGCAGCTTAGGGGGGGGGAAGGAGACCCAGTACTTC.

The V and J genes are TRBV10-1 and TRBJ2-3, with D perhaps TRBD1 (5 bases). The V gene lost 1 base and the J gene lost 1 base, with 9 bases spanning the gap. CDR1 and CDR2 from the germline V gene are WNHNN and SYGVQD (reference sequence). The CDR3 loop spans 15 amino acids. The DNA for the CDR3 is TGCGCCAGCAGTGAGTTTAGGGGCCGCACAGATACGCAGTATTTT. Translated: CASSEFRGRTDTQYF.

The chain employs TRBV29-1 and TRBJ2-5; D call uncertain. The V end lost 0 bases, the J end lost 4 bases, and 12 bases lay between the germline ends. Looked up from germline, CDR1 is SQVTM and CDR2 is ANQGSEA. The CDR3 is 14 residues long. Here the CDR3 reads CSVEDRASRETQYF. The CDR3 DNA sequence: TGCAGCGTTGAAGATCGGGCCAGCCGAGAGACCCAGTACTTC.

The V and J genes are TRBV10-3 and TRBJ2-3; 9 bases match TRBD2. Germline CDR1 and CDR2: ENHRY and SYGVKD. The CDR3 sequence is 15 residues long. V gave up 4 bases and J gave up 2 bases; unmatched junction bases: 4. The CDR3 nucleotides are TGTGCCATCAGTGTCTTAGCGGGGGCCACAGATACGCAGTATTTT. It translates to CAISVLAGATDTQYF.

The V gene is TRBV10-1, the J gene TRBJ2-5; D unclear. The V gene lost 2 bases and the J gene lost 4 bases, with 8 bases spanning the gap. From germline, CDR1 is WNHNN and CDR2 SYGVQD (reference sequence). The CDR3 covers 13 residues. The CDR3 DNA follows: TGCGCCAGCAGTGAGAACAGTGGAGAGACCCAGTACTTC. Translating it yields CASSENSGETQYF.

V and J are TRBV4-1 and TRBJ2-1; 10 bases line up with TRBD2. The CDR3 spans 17 residues. The V gene's germline CDR1 is MGHRA and CDR2 YSYEKL. Germline trimming cut 4 bases from V and 8 bases from J; bases unmatched to any gene: 14. CDR3 in DNA: TGCGCCAGCAGCCCCCATAGCGGGAGGACGGTGGTAGATGAGCAGTTCTTC. As protein: CASSPHSGRTVVDEQFF.

The chain joins TRBV30 to TRBJ2-7; 10 bases align to TRBD1. V lost 5 bases to trimming and J lost 6 bases; unmatched junction nucleotides: 10. The CDR3 runs 14 residues. Germline CDR1 GTSNPN, CDR2 SVGIG (reference sequence). The CDR3 reads CAWETGGTFGEQYF. The DNA for the CDR3 is TGTGCCTGGGAGACAGGGGGCACGTTCGGCGAGCAGTACTTC.